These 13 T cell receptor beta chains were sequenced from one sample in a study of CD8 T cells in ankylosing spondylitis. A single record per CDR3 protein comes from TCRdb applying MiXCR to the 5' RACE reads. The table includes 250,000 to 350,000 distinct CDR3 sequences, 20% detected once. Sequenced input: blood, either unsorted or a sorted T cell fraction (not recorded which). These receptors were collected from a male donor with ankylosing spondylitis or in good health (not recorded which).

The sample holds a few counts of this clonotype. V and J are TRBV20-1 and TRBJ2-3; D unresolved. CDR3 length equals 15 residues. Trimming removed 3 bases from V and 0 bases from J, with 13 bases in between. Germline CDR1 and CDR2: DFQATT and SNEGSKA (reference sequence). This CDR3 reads CSASELRTSTDTQYF. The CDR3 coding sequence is TGCAGTGCTAGTGAATTGAGGACCAGCACAGATACGCAGTATTTT.

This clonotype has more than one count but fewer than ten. DNA for the CDR3: TGTGCCAGCAGCCTTGGACTAGCGGGATTTAGTGAGCAGTTCTTC. Amino acids: CASSLGLAGFSEQFF. The chain uses TRBV7-3 and TRBJ2-1, with TRBD2 matching 12 bases. Germline CDR1 SGHTA, CDR2 FQGTGA. The ends lost 5 bases at V and 9 bases at J; junction bases unmatched: 8. The CDR3 spans 15 residues.

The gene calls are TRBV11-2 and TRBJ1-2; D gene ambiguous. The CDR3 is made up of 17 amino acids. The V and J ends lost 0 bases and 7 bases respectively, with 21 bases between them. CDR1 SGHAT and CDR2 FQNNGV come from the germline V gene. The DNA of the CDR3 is TGTGCCAGCAGCTTAGAGCTAGACGGCAGGTCCCGAGGTGGCTACACCTTC. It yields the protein CASSLELDGRSRGGYTF.

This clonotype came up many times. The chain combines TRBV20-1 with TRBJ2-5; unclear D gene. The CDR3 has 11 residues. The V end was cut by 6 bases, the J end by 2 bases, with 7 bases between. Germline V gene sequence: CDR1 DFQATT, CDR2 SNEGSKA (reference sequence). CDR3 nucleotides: TGCAGTGCCGACCCGCAAGAGACCCAGTACTTC. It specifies CSADPQETQYF.

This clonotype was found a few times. The CDR3, as DNA: TGTGCCACCAGTGGGGTAGCGGAGAACACCGGGGAGCTGTTTTTT. It specifies CATSGVAENTGELFF. V gene TRBV24-1 combines with J gene TRBJ2-2, with D possibly matching TRBD2 (6 bases). V lost 5 bases and J 1 base, leaving 10 bases between the germline ends. The CDR3 has 15 amino acids. Looked up from germline, CDR1 is KGHDR and CDR2 is SFDVKD.

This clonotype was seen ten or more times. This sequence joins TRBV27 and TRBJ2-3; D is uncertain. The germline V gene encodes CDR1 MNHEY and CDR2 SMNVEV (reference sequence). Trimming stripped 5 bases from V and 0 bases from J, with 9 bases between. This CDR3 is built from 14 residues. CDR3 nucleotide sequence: TGTGCCAGCAGTCCAAGCCCGAGCACAGATACGCAGTATTTT. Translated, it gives CASSPSPSTDTQYF.

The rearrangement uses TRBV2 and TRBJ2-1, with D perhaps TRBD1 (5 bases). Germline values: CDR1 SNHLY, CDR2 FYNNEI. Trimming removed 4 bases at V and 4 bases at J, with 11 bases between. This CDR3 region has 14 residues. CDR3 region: CASSGGPLYNEQFF. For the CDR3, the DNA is TGTGCCAGCAGTGGGGGCCCGTTATACAATGAGCAGTTCTTC.

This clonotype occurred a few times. The CDR3 DNA sequence: TGTGCCAGCAGCCCCTCGGGACAGGGACTAGCGGGACGGTACGAGCAGTACGTC. Protein: CASSPSGQGLAGRYEQYV. V usage is TRBV5-5 and J usage is TRBJ2-7; 13 bases align to TRBD2. Per the germline V gene, CDR1 is SGHKS and CDR2 is YYEKEE (reference sequence). The CDR3 totals 18 residues. The ends lost 4 bases at V and 4 bases at J; junction bases unmatched: 14.

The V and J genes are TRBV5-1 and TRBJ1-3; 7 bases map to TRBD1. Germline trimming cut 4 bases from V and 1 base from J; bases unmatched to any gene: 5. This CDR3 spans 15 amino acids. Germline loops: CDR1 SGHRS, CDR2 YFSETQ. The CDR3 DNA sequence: TGCGCCAGCAGCCCGGGACAGAATTCTGGAAACACCATATATTTT. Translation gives CASSPGQNSGNTIYF.

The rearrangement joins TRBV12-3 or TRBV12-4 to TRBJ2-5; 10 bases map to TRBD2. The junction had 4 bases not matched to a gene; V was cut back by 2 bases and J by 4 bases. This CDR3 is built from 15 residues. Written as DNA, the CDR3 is TGTGCCAGCAGTTTACAGCGGGGGGGCGCAGAGACCCAGTACTTC. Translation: CASSLQRGGAETQYF.

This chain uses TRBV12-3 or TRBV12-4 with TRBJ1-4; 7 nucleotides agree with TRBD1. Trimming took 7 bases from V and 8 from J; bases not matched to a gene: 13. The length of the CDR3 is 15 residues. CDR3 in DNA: TGTGCCAGCACCAGGGGGGCCACAGCAGTGGAAAAACTGTTTTTT. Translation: CASTRGATAVEKLFF.

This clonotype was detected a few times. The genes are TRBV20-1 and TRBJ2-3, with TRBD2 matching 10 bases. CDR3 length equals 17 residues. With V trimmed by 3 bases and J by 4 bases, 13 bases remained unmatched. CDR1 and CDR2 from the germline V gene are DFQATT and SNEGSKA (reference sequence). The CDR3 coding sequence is TGCAGTGCTAGCCTCCTTACTAGCGGGGCGACTCCAGATACGCAGTATTTT. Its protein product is CSASLLTSGATPDTQYF.

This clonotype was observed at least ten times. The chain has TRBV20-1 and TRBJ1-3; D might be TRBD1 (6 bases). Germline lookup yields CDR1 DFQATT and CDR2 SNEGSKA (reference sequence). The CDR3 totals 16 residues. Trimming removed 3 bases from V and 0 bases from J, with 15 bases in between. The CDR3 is CSASGGRGGSGNTIYF. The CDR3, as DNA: TGCAGTGCTAGCGGGGGAAGGGGGGGCTCTGGAAACACCATATATTTT.